Sequencing of this T cell receptor beta chain was carried out in a study of technical replicates of blood from a handful of donors. CDR1 and CDR2 from the germline V gene are SNHLY and FYNNEI. This CDR3 contains 14 residues. V lost 4 bases and J 1 base, leaving 11 bases between the germline ends. Generated by immunoSEQ multiplex PCR, the TCRdb table keeps only in-frame clones and is missing some. The data show under 90,000 clones, around 97% seen once. Sequenced: T cells isolated from PBMCs. The genes are TRBV2 and TRBJ2-7, with D perhaps TRBD1 (5 bases). The sequence was collected from a human donor in good health. The CDR3 nucleotides are TGTGCCAGCAGTGGGACAAAAAATTCCTACGAGCAGTACTTC. Encoded protein: CASSGTKNSYEQYF.